These 19 T cell receptor beta chains were sequenced from one sample in a study of blood T cell repertoires in COVID-19. The assay was immunoSEQ multiplex PCR, and TCRdb's table has in-frame clones only and misses some. Of under 150,000 clones listed, 85% to 90% are singletons. Sequenced input: peripheral blood. Every receptor here comes from a woman in her thirties or forties with acute or convalescent COVID-19.

The V call is TRBV6-5, the J call TRBJ2-7; 8 bases are a match to TRBD1. Germline CDR1 reads MNHEY; CDR2 reads SVGAGI. V lost 0 bases and J lost 4; bases outside the gene matches: 8. The CDR3 runs 16 residues. The CDR3 DNA follows: TGTGCCAGCAGTTACTCGACGGCAGGGGGCGCGTACGAGCAGTACTTC. Amino acid sequence: CASSYSTAGGAYEQYF.

The chain couples TRBV19 to TRBJ2-7; the match to TRBD1 covers 8 bases. The length of the CDR3 is 15 residues. V gave up 0 bases and J gave up 3 bases; unmatched junction bases: 4. Germline CDR1 LNHDA, CDR2 SQIVND (reference sequence). In DNA, the CDR3 is TGTGCCAGTAGTATAGAAGGACAGGGTCACTACGAGCAGTACTTC. Its protein product is CASSIEGQGHYEQYF.

The genes are TRBV6-5 and TRBJ1-2; 7 bases are shared with TRBD1. J lost 4 bases, V lost 2 bases, and 7 bases had no gene match. This CDR3 spans 15 amino acids. Germline V lookup: CDR1 MNHEY, CDR2 SVGAGI. The CDR3 DNA reads as TGTGCCAGCAGTTACGGAGGGGGCGTAGGCTATGGCTACACCTTC. It is translated as CASSYGGGVGYGYTF.

This clone appeared a single time. The chain combines TRBV5-1 with TRBJ1-1; D gene ambiguous. V was clipped by 2 bases and J by 0 bases, with 5 bases between them. The germline V gene has CDR1 SGHRS and CDR2 YFSETQ. The CDR3 sequence is 13 residues long. CDR3 nucleotide sequence: TGCGCCAGCAGCTTCTCTCTGAACACTGAAGCTTTCTTT. Its protein is CASSFSLNTEAFF.

The chain recombines TRBV5-6 with TRBJ1-6; possibly TRBD1 for D (6 bases). This CDR3 region has 13 residues. The V gene lost 4 bases and the J gene lost 7 bases, with 9 bases spanning the gap. The germline gives CDR1 SGHDT, CDR2 YYEEEE. CDR3 protein: CASSRTENSPLHF. CDR3 nucleotides: TGTGCCAGCAGCCGGACAGAGAATTCACCCCTCCACTTT.

The rearrangement uses TRBV20-1 and TRBJ2-7; a possible D gene is TRBD2 (6 bases). The CDR3 is made up of 11 amino acids. CDR1 is DFQATT and CDR2 is SNEGSKA in the germline V gene (reference sequence). V dropped 6 bases and J dropped 5 bases, with 11 bases sitting between them. CDR3 sequence: CSATTSNEQYF. CDR3 in DNA: TGCAGTGCAACTACTAGCAACGAGCAGTACTTC.

The V and J genes are TRBV21-1 and TRBJ1-1. TRBV21-1 is designated a pseudogene. The CDR3 totals 15 residues. CDR3 nucleotide sequence: TGTGCCAGCAGCGGGTCGGCCGGGGGTCCCACTGAAGCTTTCTTT. Protein: CASSGSAGGPTEAFF.

The rearrangement uses TRBV6-1 and TRBJ1-4; 9 bases align to TRBD1. Germline CDR1 is MNHNS and CDR2 is SASEGT. This CDR3 is 14 amino acids long. V gave up 3 bases and J gave up 7 bases; unmatched junction bases: 3. DNA for the CDR3: TGTGCCAGCAGTGAGGCGGACAGGGGTGAAAAACTGTTTTTT. It codes for CASSEADRGEKLFF.

This chain joins TRBV7-6 and TRBJ2-1; 10 bases fit TRBD2. The CDR3 has 17 residues. Per the germline V gene, CDR1 is SGHVS and CDR2 is FNYEAQ. V shed 3 bases, J shed 4 bases, and the junction held 9 bases outside the gene matches. The CDR3 sequence is CASSFSPSGSGYNEQFF. As DNA, the CDR3 is TGTGCCAGCAGCTTCTCCCCTAGCGGGAGTGGGTACAATGAGCAGTTCTTC.

The chain has TRBV19 and TRBJ1-1, with D possibly being TRBD1 (5 bases). The CDR3 loop spans 15 amino acids. V lost 6 bases to trimming and J lost 1 base, with 15 bases between them. Germline CDR1 reads LNHDA; CDR2 reads SQIVND (reference sequence). The CDR3 spells CASRTPGIENTEAFF. DNA for the CDR3: TGTGCCAGTAGGACCCCAGGGATTGAGAACACTGAAGCTTTCTTT. Using reference TRBV19 and TRBJ1-1 for the parts outside the CDR3, the full variable domain is DGGITQSPKYLFRKEGQNVTLSCEQNLNHDAMYWYRQDPGQGLRLIYYSQIVNDFQKGDIAEGYSVSREKKESFPLTVTSAQKNPTAFYLCASRTPGIENTEAFFGQGTRLTVV.

The J gene is TRBJ2-1, the V gene TRBV4-3; 9 nucleotides match TRBD2. Losses at the gene ends were 0 bases for V and 5 bases for J; bases not matched to a gene: 5. Germline CDR1 LGHNA, CDR2 YSLEER. The CDR3 is made up of 16 amino acids. The CDR3 bases are TGCGCCAGCAGCCAAGATAGTCAGCGGGGGGACAATGAGCAGTTCTTC. As protein: CASSQDSQRGDNEQFF.

The CDR3 region has the DNA TGTGCCAGCAGTTTTTTGGAGCCGGAAGCTTTCTTT. This sequence encodes CASSFLEPEAFF. The gene calls are TRBV12-3 or TRBV12-4 and TRBJ1-1, with D hard to call. V lost 3 bases to trimming and J lost 8 bases, with 10 bases between them. The CDR3 has 12 amino acids.

In its sample, this clone was seen once. The chain employs TRBV6-1 and TRBJ1-1; D unclear. Looked up from germline, CDR1 is MNHNS and CDR2 is SASEGT. CDR3 length equals 13 residues. Trimming left V 0 bases short and J 7 bases short, with 9 bases between. The CDR3 nucleotides read TGTGCCAGCAGTGAAGCCACGGGGAGTGAAGCTTTCTTT. Translated: CASSEATGSEAFF.

The chain uses TRBV5-4 and TRBJ2-7, with TRBD2 matching over 12 bases. The CDR3 is made up of 15 amino acids. From germline, CDR1 is SGHNT and CDR2 YYREEE (reference sequence). After removal of 0 bases from V and 4 bases from J, the junction contained 2 bases not matched to a gene. DNA of the CDR3: TGTGCCAGCAGCTTGGGTACTAGCGGGGGGTACGAGCAGTACTTC. Its protein product is CASSLGTSGGYEQYF.

The chain combines TRBV19 with TRBJ1-1; D not resolved. Looked up from germline, CDR1 is LNHDA and CDR2 is SQIVND (reference sequence). The CDR3 is made up of 14 amino acids. V gave up 5 bases and J gave up 1 base, with 11 bases separating them. In DNA, the CDR3 is TGTGCCAGTAGTGACCGGGGAAGGAACACTGAAGCTTTCTTT. Protein sequence: CASSDRGRNTEAFF.

This clone was recorded only once. The CDR3 nucleotides read TGCGCCAGCAGCCAACAACAGGATAACTATGGCTACACCTTC. Translating gives CASSQQQDNYGYTF. The V and J genes are TRBV5-1 and TRBJ1-2, with D possibly matching TRBD1 (5 bases). This CDR3 comprises 14 residues. The germline gives CDR1 SGHRS, CDR2 YFSETQ. Trimming pared 4 bases from V and 1 base from J, leaving 11 bases between.

The rearrangement joins TRBV2 to TRBJ2-7, with 9 nucleotides matching TRBD2. The CDR3 runs 15 residues. Germline V lookup: CDR1 SNHLY, CDR2 FYNNEI. J was trimmed by 3 bases and V by 6 bases; bases with no gene match: 9. The CDR3 coding sequence is TGTGCCAGCAGGGCATCTAGCGGGGTGTTCTACGAGCAGTACTTC. It yields the protein CASRASSGVFYEQYF.

This clone is medium-sized (0.01 to 0.1%) in the sample. The chain has TRBV30 and TRBJ2-1; D ambiguous. CDR3 length: 13 residues. V was pared by 3 bases and J by 4 bases, with 10 bases between. Germline CDR1 and CDR2: GTSNPN and SVGIG (reference sequence). For the CDR3, the DNA is TGTGCCTGGAGCCTCTATTTATACAATGAGCAGTTCTTC. It encodes CAWSLYLYNEQFF. Supplemented by reference TRBV30 and TRBJ2-1, the full variable domain reads SQTIHQWPATLVQPVGSPLSLECTVEGTSNPNLYWYRQAAGRGLQLLFYSVGIGQISSEVPQNLSASRPQDRQFILSSKKLLLSDSGFYLCAWSLYLYNEQFFGPGTRLTVL.

The chain uses TRBV16 and TRBJ2-5; TRBD2 agrees at 7 bases. The CDR3 has 16 residues. The junction had 7 bases not matched to a gene; V was cut back by 0 bases and J by 3 bases. Germline V CDR1 and CDR2: KGHSY, FQNENV. CDR3 loop: CASSQSITSAEETQYF. The CDR3 coding sequence is TGTGCCAGCAGCCAATCGATCACTAGCGCAGAAGAGACCCAGTACTTC.